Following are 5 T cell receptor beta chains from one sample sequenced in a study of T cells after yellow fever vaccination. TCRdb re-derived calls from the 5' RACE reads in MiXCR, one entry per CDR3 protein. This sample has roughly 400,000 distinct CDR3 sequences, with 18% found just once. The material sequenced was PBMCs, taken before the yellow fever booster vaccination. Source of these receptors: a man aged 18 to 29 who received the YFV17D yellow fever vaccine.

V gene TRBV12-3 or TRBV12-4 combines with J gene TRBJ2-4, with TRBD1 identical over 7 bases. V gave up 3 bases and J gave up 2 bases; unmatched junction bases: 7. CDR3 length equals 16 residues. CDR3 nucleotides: TGTGCCAGCAGTTTTAGAGGGGGCGCAACCAAAAACATTCAGTACTTC. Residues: CASSFRGGATKNIQYF.

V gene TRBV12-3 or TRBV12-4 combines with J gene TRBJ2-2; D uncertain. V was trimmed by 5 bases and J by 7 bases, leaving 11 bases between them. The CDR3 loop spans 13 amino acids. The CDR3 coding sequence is TGTGCCAGCAGTCTCAGCACGGTCGGGGAGCTGTTTTTT. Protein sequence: CASSLSTVGELFF.

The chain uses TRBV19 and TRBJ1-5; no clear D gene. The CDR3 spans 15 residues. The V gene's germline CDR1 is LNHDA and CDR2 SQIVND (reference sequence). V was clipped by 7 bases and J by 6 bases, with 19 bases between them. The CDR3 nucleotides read TGTGCCAGTAAAATTAGTGATCCCAGTTTTCAGCCCCAGCATTTT. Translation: CASKISDPSFQPQHF.

CDR3 nucleotides: TGTGCCAGCAGCTTAGATCTGGCGACAGGCAACATTCAGTACTTC. Translating it yields CASSLDLATGNIQYF. The chain combines TRBV7-8 with TRBJ2-4; D might be TRBD1 (6 bases). Germline V gives CDR1 SGHVS, CDR2 FQNEAQ. With 1 base removed from V and 7 bases from J, the gap between germline ends came to 14 bases. The CDR3 loop spans 15 amino acids.

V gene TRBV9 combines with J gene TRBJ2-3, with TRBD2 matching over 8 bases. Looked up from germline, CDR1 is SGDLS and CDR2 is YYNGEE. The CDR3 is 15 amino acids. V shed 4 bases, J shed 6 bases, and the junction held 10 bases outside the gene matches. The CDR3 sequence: CASSSGLGMLDTQYF. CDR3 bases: TGTGCCAGCAGCTCGGGACTAGGGATGTTGGATACGCAGTATTTT. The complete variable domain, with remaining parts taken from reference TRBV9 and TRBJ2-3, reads DSGVTQTPKHLITATGQRVTLRCSPRSGDLSVYWYQQSLDQGLQFLIQYYNGEERAKGNILERFSAQQFPDLHSELNLSSLELGDSALYFCASSSGLGMLDTQYFGPGTRLTVL.